The 10 T cell receptor beta chains below were found in one sample sequenced in a study of human T cells and chemical hapten exposure (dated by TCRdb to 2020 to 2023). The method behind the library was RACE. TCRdb records NextSeq 500 as the sequencer. TCRdb reprocessing: public reads trimmed at Q25 with fastp, clones called with MiXCR, in-frame beta chains kept. Identical CDR3 proteins give one entry, which carries the most common genes and DNA. Present in this sample are 80,000 to 100,000 distinct CDR3 sequences, about a tenth of which were seen just once. The ten largest account for 2% to 2.5% of the sample. The time point tag for this specimen amounts to: patch test 2, 6 weeks after DPC sensitization. The treatment or condition label for this specimen denotes: therapeutic diphenylcyclopropenone sensitization with weekly scalp DPC. The source was whole blood, collected in connection with sensitization to the hapten diphenylcyclopropenone (DPC). These receptors were collected from a woman aged 40 to 50 with alopecia areata. Some clones in this sample may be carry-over from other donors' samples.

The sample holds a few counts of this clonotype. The V and J genes are TRBV30 and TRBJ2-5; possibly TRBD1 for D (6 bases). The CDR3 contains 12 residues. The germline V and J ends were trimmed by 2 bases and 5 bases, with 9 bases remaining between them. Germline CDR1 and CDR2: GTSNPN and SVGIG (reference sequence). The CDR3 here is CAWSPGEETQYF. CDR3 sequence (DNA): TGTGCCTGGAGTCCAGGGGAGGAGACCCAGTACTTC.

This clonotype was recorded many times. The V call is TRBV9, the J call TRBJ2-7; 8 nucleotides line up with TRBD2. The germline V gene has CDR1 SGDLS and CDR2 YYNGEE. With 0 bases clipped from V and 5 bases from J, the junction kept 7 bases outside the gene matches. CDR3 length: 15 residues. In DNA form, the CDR3 reads TGTGCCAGCAGCGTAGAACCGGGACTAGGAGACGAGCAGTACTTC. Protein product: CASSVEPGLGDEQYF.

This clonotype occurred many times. The chain employs TRBV21-1 and TRBJ1-3; the listed D gene, TRBD1, was not tested against the DNA. TRBV21-1 is a recognized pseudogene. The CDR3 has 12 residues. The CDR3 coding sequence is TGTGCCAGCCTTCCCCTTGGAAACACCATATATTTT. Its translation: CASLPLGNTIYF.

This clonotype has only a few counts. The rearrangement uses TRBV4-3 and TRBJ1-5; 8 bases are a match to TRBD1. There are 16 residues in the CDR3. V lost 0 bases to trimming and J lost 9 bases; unmatched junction nucleotides: 10. CDR1 and CDR2 from the germline V gene are LGHNA and YSLEER. The chain's CDR3 is CASSQEFGTGLRPQHF. CDR3 DNA sequence: TGCGCCAGCAGCCAAGAATTCGGGACAGGTCTCCGGCCCCAGCATTTT.

This clonotype has at least ten counts. The genes are TRBV29-1 and TRBJ1-2; D is unclear. The CDR3 is made up of 11 amino acids. The germline V and J ends were trimmed by 8 bases and 1 base, with 8 bases remaining between them. The germline V gene encodes CDR1 SQVTM and CDR2 ANQGSEA. Written as DNA, the CDR3 is TGCAGCTGCGGAGATAACTATGGCTACACCTTC. Translation gives CSCGDNYGYTF.

In its sample, this clonotype was seen a few times. The chain employs TRBV27 and TRBJ1-6; D call uncertain. From germline, CDR1 is MNHEY and CDR2 SMNVEV (reference sequence). The CDR3 spans 14 residues. Trimming removed 7 bases from V and 7 bases from J, with 14 bases in between. This CDR3 is CASKLRALNSPLHF. CDR3 nucleotide sequence: TGTGCCAGCAAGCTGCGGGCCTTAAATTCACCCCTCCACTTT.

This clonotype was recorded at least ten times. This chain uses TRBV30 with TRBJ2-7, with 8 bases matching TRBD2. The J segment lost 0 bases and the V segment lost 3 bases, leaving 4 bases of the junction unmatched. This CDR3 contains 14 residues. Germline CDR1 reads GTSNPN; CDR2 reads SVGIG (reference sequence). The CDR3 loop is CAWRISGSSYEQYF. CDR3 in DNA: TGTGCCTGGAGAATCAGCGGGAGCTCCTACGAGCAGTACTTC.

This clonotype has a handful of counts. The V call is TRBV7-8, the J call TRBJ2-2, with 7 nucleotides matching TRBD1. The germline CDR1 and CDR2 sequences are SGHVS and FQNEAQ. CDR3 length: 13 amino acids. Trimming at V came to 5 bases and at J to 8 bases, leaving 5 bases not matched to a gene. CDR3 sequence: CASSKQGMGELFF. The DNA for the CDR3 is TGTGCCAGCAGCAAACAGGGGATGGGGGAGCTGTTTTTT.

Only a few counts were recorded for this clonotype. This rearrangement joins TRBV24-1 to TRBJ1-1; D is unclear. V lost 12 bases to trimming and J lost 3 bases, with 13 bases between them. The CDR3 has 12 residues. In germline, CDR1 is KGHDR, CDR2 SFDVKD. The CDR3 coding sequence is TGTGCCTCAAGGACGGCCGACACTGAAGCTTTCTTT. Translated: CASRTADTEAFF.

This clonotype was counted between two and nine times. The chain employs TRBV5-5 and TRBJ1-1, with TRBD1 as a possible D gene (5 bases). Germline V CDR1 and CDR2: SGHKS, YYEKEE (reference sequence). CDR3 length equals 15 residues. The V end lost 4 bases, the J end lost 2 bases, and 15 bases lay between the germline ends. This chain's CDR3 is CASSRSTTGNTEAFF. DNA for the CDR3: TGTGCCAGCAGCCGTTCCACCACAGGTAACACTGAAGCTTTCTTT.